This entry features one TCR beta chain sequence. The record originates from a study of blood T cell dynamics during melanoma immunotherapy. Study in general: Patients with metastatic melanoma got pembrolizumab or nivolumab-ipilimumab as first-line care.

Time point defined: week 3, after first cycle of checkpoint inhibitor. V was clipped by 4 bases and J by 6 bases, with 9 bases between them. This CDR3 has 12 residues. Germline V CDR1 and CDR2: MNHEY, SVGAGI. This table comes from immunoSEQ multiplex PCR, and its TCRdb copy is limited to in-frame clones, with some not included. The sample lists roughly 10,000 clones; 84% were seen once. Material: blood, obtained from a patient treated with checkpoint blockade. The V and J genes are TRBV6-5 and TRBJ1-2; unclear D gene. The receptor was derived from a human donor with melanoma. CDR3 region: CASSSYTDGYTF. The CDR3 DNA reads TGTGCCAGCAGTTCCTATACTGATGGCTACACCTTC.